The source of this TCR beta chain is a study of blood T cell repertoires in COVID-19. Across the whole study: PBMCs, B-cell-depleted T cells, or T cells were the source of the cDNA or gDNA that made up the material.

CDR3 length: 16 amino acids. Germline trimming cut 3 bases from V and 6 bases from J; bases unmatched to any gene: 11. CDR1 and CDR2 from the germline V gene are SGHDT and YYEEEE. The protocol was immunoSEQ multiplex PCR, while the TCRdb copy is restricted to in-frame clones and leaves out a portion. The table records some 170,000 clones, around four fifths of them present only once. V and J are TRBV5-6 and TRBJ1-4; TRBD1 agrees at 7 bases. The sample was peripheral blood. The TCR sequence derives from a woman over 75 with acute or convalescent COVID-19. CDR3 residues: CASSSIRDRHDEKLFF. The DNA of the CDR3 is TGTGCCAGCAGCTCCATTAGGGACAGACATGATGAAAAACTGTTTTTT.